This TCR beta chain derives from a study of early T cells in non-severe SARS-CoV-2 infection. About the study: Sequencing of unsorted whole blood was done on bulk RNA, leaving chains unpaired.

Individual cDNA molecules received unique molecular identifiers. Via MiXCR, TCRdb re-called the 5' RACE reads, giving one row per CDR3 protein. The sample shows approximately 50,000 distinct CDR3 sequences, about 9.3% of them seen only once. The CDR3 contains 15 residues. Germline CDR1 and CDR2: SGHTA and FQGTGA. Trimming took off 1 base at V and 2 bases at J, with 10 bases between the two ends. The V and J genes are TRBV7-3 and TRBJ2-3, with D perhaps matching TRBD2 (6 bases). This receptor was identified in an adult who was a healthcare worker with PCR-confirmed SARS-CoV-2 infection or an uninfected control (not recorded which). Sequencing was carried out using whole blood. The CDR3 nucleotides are TGTGCCAGCAGCTTAATCGGGGGTCACACAGATACGCAGTATTTT. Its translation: CASSLIGGHTDTQYF.